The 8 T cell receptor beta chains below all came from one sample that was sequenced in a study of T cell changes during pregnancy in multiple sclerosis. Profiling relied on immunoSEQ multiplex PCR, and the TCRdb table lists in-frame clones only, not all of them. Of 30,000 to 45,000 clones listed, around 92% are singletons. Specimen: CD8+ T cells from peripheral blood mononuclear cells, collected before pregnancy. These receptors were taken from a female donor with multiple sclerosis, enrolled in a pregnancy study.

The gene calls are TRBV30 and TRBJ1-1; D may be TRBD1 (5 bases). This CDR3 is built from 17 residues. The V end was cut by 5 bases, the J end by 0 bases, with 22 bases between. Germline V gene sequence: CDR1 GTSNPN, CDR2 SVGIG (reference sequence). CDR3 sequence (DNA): TGTGCCTGGTCCCACCCGGACACTACGCTCATGAACACTGAAGCTTTCTTT. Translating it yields CAWSHPDTTLMNTEAFF.

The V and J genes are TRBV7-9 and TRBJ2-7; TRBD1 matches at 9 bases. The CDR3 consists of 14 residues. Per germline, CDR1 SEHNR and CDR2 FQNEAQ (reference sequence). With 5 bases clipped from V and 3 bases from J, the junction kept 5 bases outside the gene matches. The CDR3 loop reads CASSQPGQGYEQYF. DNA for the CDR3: TGTGCCAGCAGCCAGCCGGGACAGGGCTACGAGCAGTACTTC.

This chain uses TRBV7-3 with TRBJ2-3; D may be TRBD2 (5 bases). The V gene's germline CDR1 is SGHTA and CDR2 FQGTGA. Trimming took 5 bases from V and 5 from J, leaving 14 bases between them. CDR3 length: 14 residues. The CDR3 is CASSPFGRGDTQYF. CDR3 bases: TGTGCCAGCAGCCCCTTCGGCCGGGGAGATACGCAGTATTTT.

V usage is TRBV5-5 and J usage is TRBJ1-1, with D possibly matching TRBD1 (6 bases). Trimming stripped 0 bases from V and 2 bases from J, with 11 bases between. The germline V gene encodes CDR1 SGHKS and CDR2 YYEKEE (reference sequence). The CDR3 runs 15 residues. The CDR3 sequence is CASSLGGTRNTEAFF. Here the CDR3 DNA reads TGTGCCAGCAGCTTGGGAGGGACAAGAAACACTGAAGCTTTCTTT.

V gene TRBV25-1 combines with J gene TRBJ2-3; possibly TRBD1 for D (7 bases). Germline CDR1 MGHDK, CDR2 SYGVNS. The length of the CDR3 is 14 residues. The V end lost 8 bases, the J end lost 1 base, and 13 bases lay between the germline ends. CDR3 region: CASLDREGTDTQYF. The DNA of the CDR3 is TGTGCCAGCCTCGACAGGGAGGGCACAGATACGCAGTATTTT.

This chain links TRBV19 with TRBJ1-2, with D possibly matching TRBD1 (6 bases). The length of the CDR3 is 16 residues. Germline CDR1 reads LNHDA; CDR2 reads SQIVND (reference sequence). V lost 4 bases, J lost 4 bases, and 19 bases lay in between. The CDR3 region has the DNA TGTGCCAGTAGTAACAAACTACAGGGAAGAGGCTATGGCTACACCTTC. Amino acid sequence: CASSNKLQGRGYGYTF.

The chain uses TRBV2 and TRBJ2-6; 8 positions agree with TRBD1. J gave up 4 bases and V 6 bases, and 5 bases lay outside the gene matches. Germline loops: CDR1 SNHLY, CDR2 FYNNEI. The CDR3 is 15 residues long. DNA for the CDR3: TGTGCCAGCAGCGACAGGGGAGCGGGGGCCAACGTCCTGACTTTC. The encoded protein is CASSDRGAGANVLTF.

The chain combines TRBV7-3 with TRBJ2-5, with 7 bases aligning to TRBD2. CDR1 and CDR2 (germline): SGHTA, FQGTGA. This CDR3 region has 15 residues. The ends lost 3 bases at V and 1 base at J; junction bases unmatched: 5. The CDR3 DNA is TGTGCCAGCAGCTTGGGCGGGGGTGTCCAAGAGACCCAGTACTTC. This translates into CASSLGGGVQETQYF.